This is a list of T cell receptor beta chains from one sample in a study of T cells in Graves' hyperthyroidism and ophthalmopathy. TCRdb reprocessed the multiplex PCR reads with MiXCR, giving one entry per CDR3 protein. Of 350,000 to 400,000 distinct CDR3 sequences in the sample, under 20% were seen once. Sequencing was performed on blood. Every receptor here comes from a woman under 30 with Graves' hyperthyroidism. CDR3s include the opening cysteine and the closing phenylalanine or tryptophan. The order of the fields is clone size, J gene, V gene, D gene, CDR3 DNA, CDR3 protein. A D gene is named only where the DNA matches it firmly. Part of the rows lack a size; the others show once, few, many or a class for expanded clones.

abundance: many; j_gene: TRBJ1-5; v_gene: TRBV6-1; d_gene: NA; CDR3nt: TGTGCCAGCAGTGAAGAGGGCAGGGTCGGGAATCAGCCCCAGCATTTT; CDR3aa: CASSEEGRVGNQPQHF
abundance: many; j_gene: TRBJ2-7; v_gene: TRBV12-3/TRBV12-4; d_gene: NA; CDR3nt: TGTGCCAGCAGTTCATCGGGACCGGCCTACGAGCAGTACTTC; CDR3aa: CASSSSGPAYEQYF
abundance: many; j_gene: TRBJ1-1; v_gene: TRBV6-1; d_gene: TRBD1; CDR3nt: TGTGCCAGCAGCCAGGGACAGGGACGGGGGCAAGCGACGGCTTTCTTT; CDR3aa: CASSQGQGRGQATAFF
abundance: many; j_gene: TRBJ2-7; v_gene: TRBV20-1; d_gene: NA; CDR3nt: TGCAGTGCTAGGGAACCGACGGGTAAAATGTACGAGCAGTACTTC; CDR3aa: CSAREPTGKMYEQYF
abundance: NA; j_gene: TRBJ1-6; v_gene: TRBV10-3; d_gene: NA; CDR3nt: TGTGCCATCAGTAATTCCGACGGGAATTCACCCCTCCACTTT; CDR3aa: CAISNSDGNSPLHF
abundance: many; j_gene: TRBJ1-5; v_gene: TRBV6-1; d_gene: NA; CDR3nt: TGTGCCAGCAGTGATTCCACGGATTATCAGCCCCAGCATTTT; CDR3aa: CASSDSTDYQPQHF
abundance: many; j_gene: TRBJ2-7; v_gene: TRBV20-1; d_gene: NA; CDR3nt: TGCAGTGCTAGAGAGGCGGACCCAAGTGACGAGCAGTACTTC; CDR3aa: CSAREADPSDEQYF
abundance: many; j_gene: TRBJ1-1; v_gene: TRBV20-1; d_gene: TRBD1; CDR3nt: TGCAGTGCTATTCCGGGACAGGCGAACACTGAAGCTTTCTTT; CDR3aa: CSAIPGQANTEAFF
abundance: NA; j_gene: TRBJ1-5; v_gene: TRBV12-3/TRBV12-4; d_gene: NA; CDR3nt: TGTGCCAGCAGTTTAAAGTCAGGGGTAGGCAATCAGCCCCAGCATTTT; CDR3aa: CASSLKSGVGNQPQHF
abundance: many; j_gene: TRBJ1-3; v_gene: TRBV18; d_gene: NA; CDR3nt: TGTGCCAGCTCACCTTCGGTTACCTCTGGAAACACCATATATTTT; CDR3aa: CASSPSVTSGNTIYF
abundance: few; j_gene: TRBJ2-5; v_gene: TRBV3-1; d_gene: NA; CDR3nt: TGTGCCAGCAGCCAACACGCCGCCCCCGGGACCCAGTACTTC; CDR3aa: CASSQHAAPGTQYF
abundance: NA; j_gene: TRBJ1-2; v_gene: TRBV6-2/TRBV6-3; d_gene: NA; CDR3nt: TGTGCCAGCCGACACACTAACTATGGCTACACCTTC; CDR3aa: CASRHTNYGYTF
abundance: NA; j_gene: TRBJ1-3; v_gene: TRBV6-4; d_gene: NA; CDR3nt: TGTGCCAGCACCAGTGGTGGTTCTGGAAACACCATATATTTT; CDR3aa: CASTSGGSGNTIYF
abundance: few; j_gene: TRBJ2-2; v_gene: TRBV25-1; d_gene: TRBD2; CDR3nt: TGTGCCAGCAGGGGGAGCCGCGGGAGACTGTTTTTT; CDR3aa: CASRGSRGRLFF
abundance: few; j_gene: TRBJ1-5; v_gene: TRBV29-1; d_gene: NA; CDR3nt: TGCAGCGTCCTACTCCGAGGCAATCAGCCCCAGCATTTT; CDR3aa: CSVLLRGNQPQHF
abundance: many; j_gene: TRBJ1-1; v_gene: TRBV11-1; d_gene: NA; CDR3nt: TGTGCCAGCAGCTTAGCGCTAGGGGCCGTGGACACTGAAGCTTTCTTT; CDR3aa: CASSLALGAVDTEAFF
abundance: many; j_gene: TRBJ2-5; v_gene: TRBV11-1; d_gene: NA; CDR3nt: TGTGCCAGCAGCTTTTATCAAGAGACCCAGTACTTC; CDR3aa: CASSFYQETQYF
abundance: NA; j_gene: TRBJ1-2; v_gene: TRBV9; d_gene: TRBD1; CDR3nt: TGTGCCAGCAGCGATCGGACAGGAGCTGGCTACACCTTC; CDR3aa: CASSDRTGAGYTF
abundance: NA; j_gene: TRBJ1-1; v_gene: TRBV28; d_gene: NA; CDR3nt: TGTGCCAGCAGGCCTTATAGGTGGGGGGCGATGAACACTGAAGCTTTCTTT; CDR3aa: CASRPYRWGAMNTEAFF
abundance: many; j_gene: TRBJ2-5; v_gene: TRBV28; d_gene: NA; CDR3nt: TGTGCCAGCGGACAGCGCCAAGAGACCCAGTACTTC; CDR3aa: CASGQRQETQYF
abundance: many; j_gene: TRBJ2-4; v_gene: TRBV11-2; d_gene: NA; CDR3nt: TGTGCCAGCAGCTTAGATCGAGTCAGAAACATTCAGTACTTC; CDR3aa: CASSLDRVRNIQYF
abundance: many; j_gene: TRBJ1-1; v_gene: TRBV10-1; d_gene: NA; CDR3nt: TGCGCCAGCAGTGACCTGAACACTGAAGCTTTCTTT; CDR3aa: CASSDLNTEAFF